This is a list of T cell receptor beta chains from one sample in a study of T cell responses to AZD1222 COVID-19 vaccine. Libraries were prepared by immunoSEQ multiplex PCR; TCRdb keeps only in-frame clonotypes and omits some of them. The table has around 270,000 clones, almost 95% seen once. The sample here was peripheral blood, taken 28 days after the second AZD1222 dose. The receptor source for this set is an adult who received the AZD1222 COVID-19 vaccine. Each CDR3 is given with its conserved first and last residue. Fields, in order: D gene, J gene, clone size, V gene, CDR3 protein, CDR3 DNA. The D gene is left open where the match is weak. Rows may omit the clone size; those that give it use once, few, many or a size class.

D gene: -
J gene: TRBJ1-5
clone size: -
V gene: TRBV30
CDR3 protein: CAWSGGPSGQPQHF
CDR3 DNA: TGTGCCTGGAGTGGGGGGCCAAGTGGACAGCCCCAGCATTTT

D gene: -
J gene: TRBJ1-2
clone size: -
V gene: TRBV28
CDR3 protein: CASSWGGIYGYTF
CDR3 DNA: TGTGCCAGCAGTTGGGGGGGGATTTATGGCTACACCTTC

D gene: -
J gene: TRBJ1-1
clone size: -
V gene: TRBV2
CDR3 protein: CASRKAMNTEAFF
CDR3 DNA: TGTGCCAGCAGAAAAGCAATGAACACTGAAGCTTTCTTT

D gene: -
J gene: TRBJ1-1
clone size: once
V gene: TRBV19
CDR3 protein: CASSTSGATEAFF
CDR3 DNA: TGTGCCAGTAGTACTTCAGGGGCCACTGAAGCTTTCTTT

D gene: TRBD1
J gene: TRBJ2-2
clone size: -
V gene: TRBV28
CDR3 protein: CASSLYGTGLTGELFF
CDR3 DNA: TGTGCCAGCAGTTTATACGGGACAGGGCTGACCGGGGAGCTGTTTTTT

D gene: TRBD1
J gene: TRBJ2-7
clone size: -
V gene: TRBV7-9
CDR3 protein: CASSSGTGGFYEQYF
CDR3 DNA: TGTGCCAGCAGCTCAGGGACAGGGGGCTTCTACGAGCAGTACTTC

D gene: -
J gene: TRBJ1-3
clone size: -
V gene: TRBV9
CDR3 protein: CASRRDSDSGNTIYF
CDR3 DNA: TGTGCCAGCAGGAGGGACTCCGACTCTGGAAACACCATATATTTT

D gene: TRBD2
J gene: TRBJ2-1
clone size: -
V gene: TRBV24-1
CDR3 protein: CATSKAGTSAYNEQFF
CDR3 DNA: TGTGCCACCAGTAAGGCCGGGACTAGCGCCTACAATGAGCAGTTCTTC

D gene: -
J gene: TRBJ1-1
clone size: -
V gene: TRBV7-8
CDR3 protein: CASSLKLAGTEAFF
CDR3 DNA: TGTGCCAGCAGCTTAAAGTTGGCAGGGACTGAAGCTTTCTTT

D gene: TRBD1
J gene: TRBJ2-7
clone size: -
V gene: TRBV5-1
CDR3 protein: CASSLRTGPSDYEQYF
CDR3 DNA: TGCGCCAGCAGCCTTCGGACAGGCCCGTCGGATTACGAGCAGTACTTC

D gene: TRBD1
J gene: TRBJ1-5
clone size: -
V gene: TRBV7-9
CDR3 protein: CASSLGDSWGQPQHF
CDR3 DNA: TGTGCCAGCAGCTTAGGGGACAGTTGGGGTCAGCCCCAGCATTTT

D gene: TRBD2
J gene: TRBJ2-1
clone size: -
V gene: TRBV7-4
CDR3 protein: CASSPRSPGRAYNEQFF
CDR3 DNA: TGTGCCAGCAGCCCTAGGTCCCCAGGGAGGGCCTACAATGAGCAGTTCTTC

D gene: -
J gene: TRBJ2-7
clone size: -
V gene: TRBV6-5
CDR3 protein: CASSYGGAEQYF
CDR3 DNA: TGTGCCAGCAGTTACGGGGGGGCCGAGCAGTACTTC

D gene: -
J gene: TRBJ1-2
clone size: -
V gene: TRBV7-2
CDR3 protein: CASSLVSEANYGYTF
CDR3 DNA: TGTGCCAGCAGCTTAGTCTCCGAAGCTAACTATGGCTACACCTTC

D gene: TRBD2
J gene: TRBJ2-5
clone size: once
V gene: TRBV7-3
CDR3 protein: CASSSRQREAGETQYF
CDR3 DNA: TGTGCCAGCAGCTCCCGACAGCGGGAGGCGGGGGAGACCCAGTACTTC

D gene: -
J gene: TRBJ2-7
clone size: -
V gene: TRBV28
CDR3 protein: CASSLGGVGGYEQYF
CDR3 DNA: TGTGCCAGCAGTCTTGGTGGGGTTGGGGGCTACGAGCAGTACTTC

D gene: -
J gene: TRBJ2-5
clone size: -
V gene: TRBV7-2
CDR3 protein: CASSPRLSKETQYF
CDR3 DNA: TGTGCCAGCAGCCCCCGACTAAGTAAAGAGACCCAGTACTTC

D gene: -
J gene: TRBJ2-7
clone size: once
V gene: TRBV15
CDR3 protein: CATSLTRTPSYEQYF
CDR3 DNA: TGTGCCACCAGCTTGACAAGGACACCTAGTTACGAGCAGTACTTC

D gene: -
J gene: TRBJ2-7
clone size: -
V gene: TRBV7-8
CDR3 protein: CASSLGRVYYEQYF
CDR3 DNA: TGTGCCAGCAGCTTAGGCAGGGTTTACTACGAGCAGTACTTC

D gene: -
J gene: TRBJ2-2
clone size: -
V gene: TRBV2
CDR3 protein: CASSTGTPNTGELFF
CDR3 DNA: TGTGCCAGCAGCACCGGGACACCTAACACCGGGGAGCTGTTTTTT

D gene: TRBD2
J gene: TRBJ2-1
clone size: once
V gene: TRBV6-5
CDR3 protein: CASSLGLADYNEQFF
CDR3 DNA: TGTGCCAGCAGCCTCGGACTAGCGGACTACAATGAGCAGTTCTTC

D gene: -
J gene: TRBJ1-5
clone size: -
V gene: TRBV4-1
CDR3 protein: CASSQVAVGNQPQHF
CDR3 DNA: TGCGCCAGCAGCCAAGTGGCAGTGGGCAATCAGCCCCAGCATTTT

D gene: -
J gene: TRBJ1-2
clone size: -
V gene: TRBV14
CDR3 protein: CASSQLSGEGYGYTF
CDR3 DNA: TGTGCCAGCAGCCAGTTGTCAGGGGAGGGGTATGGCTACACCTTC